What follows are 22 T cell receptor beta chains derived from one specimen sequenced in a study of shared clonotypes between healthy human individuals. Only in-frame clones appear in the TCRdb table, and some are missing; sequencing was by immunoSEQ multiplex PCR. Of 300,000 to 400,000 clones listed, less than 85% are singletons. The source material was memory CD4+ T cells sorted from blood. This sample's subset: CD45RA-negative fraction. The origin of the receptors is a man aged 25-45 years in good health.

The V and J genes are TRBV18 and TRBJ2-7; the match to TRBD1 covers 9 bases. V was pared by 3 bases and J by 7 bases, with 10 bases of the junction left unmatched. Germline CDR1 is KGHSH and CDR2 is LQKENI. This CDR3 comprises 15 residues. The CDR3 coding sequence is TGTGCCAGCTCACCTTTGGGACAGGGATTAAGGGAGCAGTACTTC. Translated, it gives CASSPLGQGLREQYF.

The rearrangement uses TRBV25-1 and TRBJ2-7, with D maybe TRBD2 (6 bases). The germline V and J ends were trimmed by 3 bases and 6 bases, with 9 bases remaining between them. Germline V gene lookup returns CDR1 MGHDK and CDR2 SYGVNS. This CDR3 spans 12 amino acids. CDR3 nucleotides: TGTGCCAGCAGTGAGGCGGGATTCGAGCAGTACTTC. This codes for CASSEAGFEQYF.

The V gene is TRBV9, the J gene TRBJ1-2; no clear D gene. This CDR3 is 15 amino acids long. CDR1 and CDR2 (germline): SGDLS, YYNGEE. Trimming removed 0 bases at V and 0 bases at J, with 9 bases between. The CDR3 protein is CASSVGRSTNYGYTF. CDR3 DNA: TGTGCCAGCAGCGTAGGCAGGAGCACTAACTATGGCTACACCTTC.

This clone was recorded only once. The chain carries TRBV11-2 and TRBJ1-6; 8 nucleotides align to TRBD1. The germline gives CDR1 SGHAT, CDR2 FQNNGV. Losses at the gene ends were 3 bases for V and 0 bases for J; bases not matched to a gene: 7. CDR3 length: 18 residues. The CDR3 nucleotides are TGTGCCAGCAGCTTGCGGGACAGGTCGAGCTCCTATAATTCACCCCTCCACTTT. It is translated as CASSLRDRSSSYNSPLHF.

The chain recombines TRBV5-1 with TRBJ2-3, with unresolved D. The CDR3 runs 15 residues. Trimming took 7 bases from V and 2 from J, leaving 17 bases between them. Looked up from germline, CDR1 is SGHRS and CDR2 is YFSETQ. Here the CDR3 reads CASYLDVGSTDTQYF. The CDR3 coding sequence is TGCGCCAGCTACTTGGACGTGGGGTCCACAGATACGCAGTATTTT.

About this clone itself: Since a much larger clone is just one base distant, this may be a read error. Other DNA sequences of this sample code for an identical CDR3. The CDR3 DNA reads as TGTGCCCGCCGTGAAGTGGGGGGGGGTACTGAAGCTTTCTTT. Its protein is CARREVGGGTEAFF. The J gene is TRBJ1-1, the V gene TRBV6-1; weak D call: TRBD1 (5 bases). Germline CDR1 MNHNS, CDR2 SASEGT. V was shortened by 11 bases and J by 5 bases, with 21 bases between the two germline ends. The CDR3 spans 14 residues.

A few counts support this clone. The chain carries TRBV5-8 and TRBJ2-7; 7 bases line up with TRBD1. V lost 2 bases, J lost 9 bases, and 20 bases stayed unmatched. CDR1 and CDR2 (germline): SGHTS, YDEGEE. The CDR3 covers 17 residues. The CDR3 here is CASSLDRVWDEPALQYF. As DNA, the CDR3 is TGTGCCAGCAGCTTAGACAGGGTTTGGGACGAACCTGCCTTGCAGTACTTC. Looking up the rest from reference TRBV5-8 and TRBJ2-7 gives the full variable domain: EAGVTQSPTHLIKTRGQQATLRCSPISGHTSVYWYQQALGLGLQFLLWYDEGEERNRGNFPPRFSGRQFPNYSSELNVNALELEDSALYLCASSLDRVWDEPALQYFGPGTRLTVT.

This clone showed up many times. The same CDR3 can be traced to other DNA sequences in this sample. The rearrangement uses TRBV18 and TRBJ1-5; D unresolved. This CDR3 has 14 residues. V dropped 2 bases and J dropped 4 bases, with 9 bases sitting between them. Germline loops: CDR1 KGHSH, CDR2 LQKENI. CDR3 sequence reads: CASSPGFGNQPQHF. CDR3 nucleotides: TGTGCCAGCTCACCAGGGTTCGGGAATCAGCCCCAGCATTTT.

This sequence joins TRBV7-3 and TRBJ2-3; D remains ambiguous. V lost 5 bases, J lost 1 base, and 7 bases lay in between. Germline CDR1 reads SGHTA; CDR2 reads FQGTGA. The CDR3 sequence is 13 residues long. This chain's CDR3 is CASSRRGTDTQYF. CDR3 DNA sequence: TGTGCCAGCAGCCGAAGGGGCACAGATACGCAGTATTTT.

This chain uses TRBV5-1 with TRBJ2-5; a weak D match, TRBD1 (6 bases). The CDR3 is 15 residues long. Per the germline V gene, CDR1 is SGHRS and CDR2 is YFSETQ. Trimming pared 2 bases from V and 5 bases from J, leaving 16 bases between. CDR3 sequence (DNA): TGCGCCAGCAGCTTCTTGGGGGCTGTGAGGGAGACCCAGTACTTC. Translating gives CASSFLGAVRETQYF.

This sequence joins TRBV5-4 and TRBJ2-1; D is possibly TRBD2 (6 bases). Looked up from germline, CDR1 is SGHNT and CDR2 is YYREEE (reference sequence). There are 14 residues in the CDR3. Trimming removed 3 bases from V and 8 bases from J, with 15 bases in between. CDR3 DNA sequence: TGTGCCAGCAGCTCGGAGGGTCCTAGAGATGAGCAGTTCTTC. This sequence encodes CASSSEGPRDEQFF.

The chain couples TRBV2 to TRBJ1-2; D uncertain. The germline V gene has CDR1 SNHLY and CDR2 FYNNEI. This CDR3 has 14 amino acids. V was shortened by 3 bases and J by 1 base, with 9 bases between the two germline ends. The CDR3 sequence: CASSDVGVNYGYTF. Written as DNA, the CDR3 is TGTGCCAGCAGTGATGTCGGAGTTAACTATGGCTACACCTTC.

The chain combines TRBV28 with TRBJ1-2; TRBD1 is a possible D gene (5 bases). Between the trimmed V and J ends, which lost 6 bases and 8 bases, there was a span of 25 bases. The CDR3 sequence is 16 residues long. In germline, CDR1 is MDHEN, CDR2 SYDVKM. CDR3 region: CASSDGGFRNPRGYTF. In nucleotides, the CDR3 is TGTGCCAGCAGCGACGGGGGTTTTCGAAATCCTCGCGGCTACACCTTC.

The J gene is TRBJ1-4, the V gene TRBV6-1, with D hard to call. The germline V gene encodes CDR1 MNHNS and CDR2 SASEGT. CDR3 size: 13 residues. V lost 1 base and J 4 bases, leaving 4 bases between the germline ends. In DNA form, the CDR3 reads TGTGCCAGCAGTGAAGTGGTTAATGAAAAACTGTTTTTT. Translation gives CASSEVVNEKLFF.

V gene TRBV28 combines with J gene TRBJ1-2, with D maybe TRBD1 (6 bases). The germline V gene encodes CDR1 MDHEN and CDR2 SYDVKM. This CDR3 is built from 15 residues. V lost 3 bases to trimming and J lost 5 bases, with 16 bases between them. Here the CDR3 reads CASSLGAGFLYGYTF. For the CDR3, the DNA is TGTGCCAGCAGTTTGGGGGCAGGTTTCCTATATGGCTACACCTTC.

CDR3 in amino acids: CASSVVGDRGYEQYF. In DNA form, the CDR3 reads TGTGCCAGCAGCGTAGTTGGAGACAGGGGCTACGAGCAGTACTTC. The chain links TRBV9 to TRBJ2-7; TRBD1 agrees at 8 bases. The CDR3 has 15 residues. The germline V gene encodes CDR1 SGDLS and CDR2 YYNGEE. The ends lost 0 bases at V and 3 bases at J; junction bases unmatched: 5. Full variable domain (rest looked up from reference TRBV9 and TRBJ2-7): DSGVTQTPKHLITATGQRVTLRCSPRSGDLSVYWYQQSLDQGLQFLIQYYNGEERAKGNILERFSAQQFPDLHSELNLSSLELGDSALYFCASSVVGDRGYEQYFGPGTRLTVT.

This chain links TRBV4-3 with TRBJ2-7, with D tentatively TRBD1 (5 bases). V lost 0 bases to trimming and J lost 1 base, with 13 bases between them. Per the germline V gene, CDR1 is LGHNA and CDR2 is YSLEER. The length of the CDR3 is 16 residues. The CDR3 coding sequence is TGCGCCAGCAGCCAAGAATTAGGGGCTCGTTCCTACGAGCAGTACTTC. This translates into CASSQELGARSYEQYF.

The chain joins TRBV5-1 to TRBJ2-1; 9 bases match TRBD2. The V segment lost 0 bases and the J segment 5 bases; nucleotides outside the gene matches: 0. Per the germline V gene, CDR1 is SGHRS and CDR2 is YFSETQ. CDR3 length equals 14 residues. CDR3 residues: CASSLASGNNEQFF. The DNA for the CDR3 is TGCGCCAGCAGCTTGGCTAGCGGGAACAATGAGCAGTTCTTC.

This clone was observed once. This sequence joins TRBV5-1 and TRBJ2-1; 9 nucleotides match TRBD2. The germline gives CDR1 SGHRS, CDR2 YFSETQ. The CDR3 runs to 15 residues. The V and J ends lost 0 bases and 7 bases, in that order; junction bases with no gene match: 5. The CDR3 is CASSLVSGSLNEQFF. DNA for the CDR3: TGCGCCAGCAGCTTGGTTAGCGGGAGTTTGAATGAGCAGTTCTTC.

A remark on this clone: This same CDR3 is encoded by further DNA sequences in the sample. J is TRBJ1-1 and V is TRBV28, with no clear D. The V gene lost 2 bases and the J gene lost 3 bases, with 4 bases spanning the gap. The CDR3 has 12 amino acids. Germline lookup yields CDR1 MDHEN and CDR2 SYDVKM. For the CDR3, the DNA is TGTGCCAGCAGTTTACGGTACACTGAAGCTTTCTTT. Its protein product is CASSLRYTEAFF.

The rearrangement uses TRBV14 and TRBJ2-3; D is possibly TRBD1 (8 bases). V gave up 0 bases and J gave up 3 bases, with 13 bases separating them. The CDR3 runs to 16 residues. CDR1 is SGHDN, CDR2 FVKESK, per germline. The CDR3 sequence: CASSQDKQGGTDTQYF. In DNA form, the CDR3 reads TGTGCCAGCAGCCAAGACAAACAGGGGGGGACAGATACGCAGTATTTT.

This rearrangement joins TRBV18 to TRBJ1-5; D not certain. The germline gives CDR1 KGHSH, CDR2 LQKENI. The V gene lost 4 bases and the J gene lost 12 bases, with 13 bases spanning the gap. The CDR3 spans 12 residues. CDR3 in DNA: TGTGCCAGCTCACTGCTGGACGGTTTCCAGCATTTT. Protein product: CASSLLDGFQHF.